The clone carrying this TCR beta chain has just a few counts. The sample belongs to a study of cytomegalovirus exposure and HLA in healthy donors. CDR1 and CDR2 (germline): SGDLS, YYNGEE. The CDR3 runs 13 residues. V was shortened by 0 bases and J by 5 bases, with 8 bases between the two germline ends. Vbeta (60) and Jbeta (13) primers were used in the PCR. Measured with immunoSEQ multiplex PCR; TCRdb has only the in-frame clones, and not every one. The sample has about 110,000 clones, around 80% seen once. The sample consisted of PBMCs. The clonotype comes from a woman under 30 in good health and CMV-seropositive. V is TRBV9 and J is TRBJ1-2; D perhaps matches TRBD1 (5 bases). CDR3 in amino acids: CASSVGGGYGYTF. In nucleotides, the CDR3 is TGTGCCAGCAGCGTAGGGGGGGGGTATGGCTACACCTTC.